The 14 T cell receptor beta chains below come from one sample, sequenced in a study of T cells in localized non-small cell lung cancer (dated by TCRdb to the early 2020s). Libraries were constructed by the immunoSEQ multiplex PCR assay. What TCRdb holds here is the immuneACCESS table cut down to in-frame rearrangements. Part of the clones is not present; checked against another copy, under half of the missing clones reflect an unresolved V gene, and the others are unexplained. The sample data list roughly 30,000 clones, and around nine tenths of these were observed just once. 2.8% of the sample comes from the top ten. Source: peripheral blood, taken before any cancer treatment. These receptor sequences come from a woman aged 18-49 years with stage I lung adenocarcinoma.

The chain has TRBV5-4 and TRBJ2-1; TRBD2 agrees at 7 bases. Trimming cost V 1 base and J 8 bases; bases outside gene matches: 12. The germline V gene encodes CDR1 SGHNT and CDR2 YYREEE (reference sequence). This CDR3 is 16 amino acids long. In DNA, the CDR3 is TGTGCCAGCAGCTTGTCTGGCGGGAGAGTTATCGATGAGCAGTTCTTC. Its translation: CASSLSGGRVIDEQFF.

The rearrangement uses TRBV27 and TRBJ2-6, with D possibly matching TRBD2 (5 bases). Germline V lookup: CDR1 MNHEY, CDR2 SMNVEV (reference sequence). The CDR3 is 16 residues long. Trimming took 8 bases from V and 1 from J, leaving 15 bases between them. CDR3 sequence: CASRPGMTSGANVLTF. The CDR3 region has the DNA TGTGCCAGCCGGCCGGGAATGACGTCTGGGGCCAACGTCCTGACTTTC.

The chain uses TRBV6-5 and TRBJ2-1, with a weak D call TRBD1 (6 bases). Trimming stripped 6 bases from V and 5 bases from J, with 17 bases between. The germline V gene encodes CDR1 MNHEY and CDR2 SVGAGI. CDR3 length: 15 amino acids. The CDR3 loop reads CASSLAGTINNEQFF. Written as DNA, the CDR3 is TGTGCCAGCAGCCTCGCCGGGACAATAAACAATGAGCAGTTCTTC.

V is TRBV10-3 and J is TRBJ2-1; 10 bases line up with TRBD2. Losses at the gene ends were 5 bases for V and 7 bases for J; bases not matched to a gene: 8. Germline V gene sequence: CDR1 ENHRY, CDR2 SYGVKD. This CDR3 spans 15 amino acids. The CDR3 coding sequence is TGTGCCATCAGTACACCTAGCGGGGGCGGGAATGAGCAGTTCTTC. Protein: CAISTPSGGGNEQFF.

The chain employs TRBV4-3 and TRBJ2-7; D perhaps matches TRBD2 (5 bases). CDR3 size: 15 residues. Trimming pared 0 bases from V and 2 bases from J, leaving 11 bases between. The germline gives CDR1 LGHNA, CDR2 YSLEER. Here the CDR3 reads CASSQEERTPYEQYF. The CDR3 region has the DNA TGCGCCAGCAGCCAAGAAGAGCGGACCCCCTACGAGCAGTACTTC.

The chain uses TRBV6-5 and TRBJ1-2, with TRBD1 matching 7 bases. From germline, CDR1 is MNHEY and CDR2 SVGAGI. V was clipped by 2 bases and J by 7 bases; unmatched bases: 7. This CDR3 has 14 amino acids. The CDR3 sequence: CASSYRQGLSGYTF. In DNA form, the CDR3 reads TGTGCCAGCAGTTACAGACAGGGTTTGAGTGGCTACACCTTC.

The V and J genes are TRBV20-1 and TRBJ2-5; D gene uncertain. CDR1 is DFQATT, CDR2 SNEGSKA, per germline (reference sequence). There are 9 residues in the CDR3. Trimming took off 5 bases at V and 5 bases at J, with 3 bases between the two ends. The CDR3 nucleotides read TGCAGTGCTCGGGAGACCCAGTACTTC. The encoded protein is CSARETQYF.

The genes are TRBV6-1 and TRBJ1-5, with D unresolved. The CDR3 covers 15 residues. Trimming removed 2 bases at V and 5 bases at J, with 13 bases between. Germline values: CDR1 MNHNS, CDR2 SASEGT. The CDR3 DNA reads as TGTGCCAGCAGTGAATGGATAGACACCTATCAGCCCCAGCATTTT. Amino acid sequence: CASSEWIDTYQPQHF.

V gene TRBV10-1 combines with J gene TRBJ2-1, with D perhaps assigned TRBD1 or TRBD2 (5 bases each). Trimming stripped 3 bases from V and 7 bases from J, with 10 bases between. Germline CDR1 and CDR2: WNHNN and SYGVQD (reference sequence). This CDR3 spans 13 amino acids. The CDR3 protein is CASSDSRGNEQFF. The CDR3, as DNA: TGCGCCAGCAGTGATTCGAGGGGTAATGAGCAGTTCTTC.

This CDR3 reads CASTFLGQGPSEGSPLHF. The CDR3 DNA reads TGTGCCAGCACCTTTTTGGGACAGGGCCCTTCTGAGGGGTCACCCCTCCACTTT. The V gene is TRBV28, the J gene TRBJ1-6; 9 nucleotides align to TRBD1. Germline CDR1 is MDHEN and CDR2 is SYDVKM. This CDR3 has 18 amino acids. Trimming removed 7 bases from V and 10 bases from J; junction bases left unmatched: 20.

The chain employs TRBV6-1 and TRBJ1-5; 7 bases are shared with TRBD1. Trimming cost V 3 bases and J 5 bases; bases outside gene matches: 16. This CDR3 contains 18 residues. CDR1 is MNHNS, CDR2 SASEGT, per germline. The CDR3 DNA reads TGTGCCAGCAGTGACATTATACCCGGGACAGCGAGGCATCAGCCCCAGCATTTT. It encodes CASSDIIPGTARHQPQHF.

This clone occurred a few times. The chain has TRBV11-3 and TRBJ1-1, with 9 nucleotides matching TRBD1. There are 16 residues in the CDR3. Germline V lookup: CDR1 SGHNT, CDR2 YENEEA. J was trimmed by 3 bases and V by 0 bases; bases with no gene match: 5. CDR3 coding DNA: TGTGCCAGCAGCTTAGATGATTGGACAGGGGACACTGAAGCTTTCTTT. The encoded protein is CASSLDDWTGDTEAFF. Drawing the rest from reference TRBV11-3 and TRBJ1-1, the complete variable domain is EAGVVQSPRYKIIEKKQPVAFWCNPISGHNTLYWYLQNLGQGPELLIRYENEEAVDDSQLPKDRFSAERLKGVDSTLKIQPAELGDSAVYLCASSLDDWTGDTEAFFGQGTRLTVV.

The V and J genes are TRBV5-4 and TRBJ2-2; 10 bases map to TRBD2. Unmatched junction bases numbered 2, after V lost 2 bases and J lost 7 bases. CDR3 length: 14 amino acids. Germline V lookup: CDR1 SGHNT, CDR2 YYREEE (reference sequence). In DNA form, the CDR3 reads TGTGCCAGCAGCTTTGGACTAGCGGTCGGGGAGCTGTTTTTT. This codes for CASSFGLAVGELFF.

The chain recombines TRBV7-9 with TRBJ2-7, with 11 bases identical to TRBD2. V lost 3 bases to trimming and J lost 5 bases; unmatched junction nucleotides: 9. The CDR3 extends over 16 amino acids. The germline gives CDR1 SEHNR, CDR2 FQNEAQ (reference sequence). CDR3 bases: TGTGCCAGCAGCTTTAAATTTAGCGGGAGGGCCGACGAGCAGTACTTC. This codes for CASSFKFSGRADEQYF.